Following are 14 T cell receptor beta chains from one sample sequenced in a study of shared clonotypes between healthy human individuals. Some clones are missing from TCRdb's copy, which holds only in-frame ones; the method was immunoSEQ multiplex PCR. Altogether 450,000 to 600,000 clones are present, 79% being singletons, with the ten largest covering 10% to 15%. Source material: PBMCs. These receptors originate from a woman aged 40 to 50 in good health. Some clones in this sample may be carry-over from other donors' samples.

Regarding this clone: The sample holds other DNA sequences that translate to the same CDR3. The gene calls are TRBV7-9 and TRBJ2-7, with TRBD1 as a possible D gene (6 bases). This CDR3 is 12 amino acids long. The germline V gene encodes CDR1 SEHNR and CDR2 FQNEAQ (reference sequence). Trimming shortened V by 5 bases and J by 4 bases, and 9 bases separated the two germline ends. In DNA form, the CDR3 reads TGTGCCAGCAGCCAGACAGGATACGAGCAGTACTTC. Translated: CASSQTGYEQYF.

Worth noting for this clone: A single base separates this from a much larger clone, so it may be a read error. The chain uses TRBV6-1 and TRBJ2-2; D unclear. From germline, CDR1 is MNHNS and CDR2 SASEGT. The CDR3 length is 11 residues. V lost 6 bases and J 3 bases, leaving 2 bases between the germline ends. CDR3 nucleotide sequence: TGTGCCAGCAGCCACACCGGGGAGCTGTTTTTT. Translating gives CASSHTGELFF.

The chain links TRBV9 to TRBJ1-2, with no clear D. This CDR3 contains 11 residues. V dropped 3 bases and J dropped 6 bases, with 6 bases sitting between them. Looked up from germline, CDR1 is SGDLS and CDR2 is YYNGEE. CDR3 in amino acids: CASSALNGYTF. The CDR3 DNA is TGTGCCAGCAGCGCACTTAATGGCTACACCTTC.

DNA of the CDR3: TGTGCCAGCAGCCCCCTAAGACTAGCGGGAGGGAACATTCAGTACTTC. Its translation is CASSPLRLAGGNIQYF. The chain joins TRBV7-9 to TRBJ2-4; 14 nucleotides agree with TRBD2. V was clipped by 5 bases and J by 7 bases; unmatched bases: 7. Germline CDR1 SEHNR, CDR2 FQNEAQ (reference sequence). The CDR3 totals 16 residues.

The J gene is TRBJ2-7, the V gene TRBV23-1; D gene ambiguous. TRBV23-1 is sorted into the ORF group, with uncertain function. The CDR3 is 13 residues long. V was pared by 0 bases and J by 8 bases, with 11 bases between. CDR3: CASSQSPLRKQYF. The DNA of the CDR3 is TGCGCCAGCAGTCAATCGCCACTACGTAAGCAGTACTTC.

V gene TRBV2 combines with J gene TRBJ1-5; a weak D match, TRBD1 (5 bases). Between the trimmed V and J ends, which lost 6 bases and 0 bases, there was a span of 12 bases. Germline V gene data show CDR1 as SNHLY and CDR2 as FYNNEI. The CDR3 spans 15 residues. CDR3 sequence (DNA): TGTGCCAGCAGGGTGACAGTCCTTAGCAATCAGCCCCAGCATTTT. Protein: CASRVTVLSNQPQHF.

The chain uses TRBV4-1 and TRBJ1-1; 9 nucleotides align to TRBD1. Trimming cost V 5 bases and J 8 bases; bases outside gene matches: 12. Germline V gene data show CDR1 as MGHRA and CDR2 as YSYEKL. There are 15 residues in the CDR3. CDR3 region: CASSAPGQGNGEAFF. As DNA, the CDR3 is TGCGCCAGCAGCGCCCCGGGACAGGGTAATGGGGAAGCTTTCTTT.

This chain joins TRBV15 and TRBJ2-7; D perhaps matches TRBD2 (6 bases). Trimming took off 1 base at V and 5 bases at J, with 24 bases between the two ends. The germline V gene has CDR1 LNHNV and CDR2 YYDKDF (reference sequence). This CDR3 contains 18 residues. The CDR3 is CATSRGRGTGRDHDEQYF. In DNA, the CDR3 is TGTGCCACCAGCAGAGGACGAGGGACTGGCAGGGATCACGACGAGCAGTACTTC.

V is TRBV19 and J is TRBJ1-5, with D uncertain. CDR3 length: 17 amino acids. Trimming stripped 6 bases from V and 2 bases from J, with 20 bases between. Germline loops: CDR1 LNHDA, CDR2 SQIVND (reference sequence). The CDR3 DNA reads as TGTGCCAGTAGACCGGAACTCGGGCTTGGCGGCAATCAGCCCCAGCATTTT. Translating it yields CASRPELGLGGNQPQHF.

The genes are TRBV28 and TRBJ1-2, with TRBD1 identical over 7 bases. V shed 2 bases and J 1 base; nucleotides not matched to a gene: 4. This CDR3 is built from 15 residues. CDR1 is MDHEN and CDR2 is SYDVKM in the germline V gene. CDR3 DNA sequence: TGTGCCAGCAGTTTAAACAGGGGAAGTAACTATGGCTACACCTTC. Amino acids: CASSLNRGSNYGYTF.

The rearrangement links TRBV4-3 to TRBJ2-7; D may be TRBD1 (6 bases). Germline V lookup: CDR1 LGHNA, CDR2 YSLEER. The CDR3 sequence is 16 residues long. V gave up 4 bases and J gave up 1 base, with 17 bases separating them. The CDR3 DNA is TGCGCCAGCAGCCTCTATTACCCAGGGGATTCCTACGAGCAGTACTTC. Protein sequence: CASSLYYPGDSYEQYF.

To note about this clone: The sample has other DNA sequences that encode this CDR3 too. The chain carries TRBV4-3 and TRBJ2-5, with 7 nucleotides matching TRBD2. The CDR3 spans 13 residues. Germline loops: CDR1 LGHNA, CDR2 YSLEER. V lost 3 bases to trimming and J lost 2 bases; unmatched junction nucleotides: 0. The CDR3 sequence: CASSQGLQETQYF. The DNA of the CDR3 is TGCGCCAGCAGCCAGGGACTACAAGAGACCCAGTACTTC.

The chain has TRBV7-9 and TRBJ2-3, with D possibly being TRBD1 (6 bases). In germline, CDR1 is SEHNR, CDR2 FQNEAQ (reference sequence). The V and J ends lost 2 bases and 0 bases respectively, with 12 bases between them. CDR3 length: 16 residues. The chain's CDR3 is CASSLSTGLSTDTQYF. CDR3 DNA: TGTGCCAGCAGCTTATCGACAGGCCTTAGCACAGATACGCAGTATTTT.

This chain connects TRBV9 to TRBJ2-1, with 13 bases matching TRBD2. The junction had 6 bases not matched to a gene; V was cut back by 0 bases and J by 0 bases. In germline, CDR1 is SGDLS, CDR2 YYNGEE. This CDR3 comprises 19 residues. The CDR3 nucleotides are TGTGCCAGCAGCGTAGCGACTAGCGGGAGGTCCCGCTCCTACAATGAGCAGTTCTTC. Amino acid sequence: CASSVATSGRSRSYNEQFF.